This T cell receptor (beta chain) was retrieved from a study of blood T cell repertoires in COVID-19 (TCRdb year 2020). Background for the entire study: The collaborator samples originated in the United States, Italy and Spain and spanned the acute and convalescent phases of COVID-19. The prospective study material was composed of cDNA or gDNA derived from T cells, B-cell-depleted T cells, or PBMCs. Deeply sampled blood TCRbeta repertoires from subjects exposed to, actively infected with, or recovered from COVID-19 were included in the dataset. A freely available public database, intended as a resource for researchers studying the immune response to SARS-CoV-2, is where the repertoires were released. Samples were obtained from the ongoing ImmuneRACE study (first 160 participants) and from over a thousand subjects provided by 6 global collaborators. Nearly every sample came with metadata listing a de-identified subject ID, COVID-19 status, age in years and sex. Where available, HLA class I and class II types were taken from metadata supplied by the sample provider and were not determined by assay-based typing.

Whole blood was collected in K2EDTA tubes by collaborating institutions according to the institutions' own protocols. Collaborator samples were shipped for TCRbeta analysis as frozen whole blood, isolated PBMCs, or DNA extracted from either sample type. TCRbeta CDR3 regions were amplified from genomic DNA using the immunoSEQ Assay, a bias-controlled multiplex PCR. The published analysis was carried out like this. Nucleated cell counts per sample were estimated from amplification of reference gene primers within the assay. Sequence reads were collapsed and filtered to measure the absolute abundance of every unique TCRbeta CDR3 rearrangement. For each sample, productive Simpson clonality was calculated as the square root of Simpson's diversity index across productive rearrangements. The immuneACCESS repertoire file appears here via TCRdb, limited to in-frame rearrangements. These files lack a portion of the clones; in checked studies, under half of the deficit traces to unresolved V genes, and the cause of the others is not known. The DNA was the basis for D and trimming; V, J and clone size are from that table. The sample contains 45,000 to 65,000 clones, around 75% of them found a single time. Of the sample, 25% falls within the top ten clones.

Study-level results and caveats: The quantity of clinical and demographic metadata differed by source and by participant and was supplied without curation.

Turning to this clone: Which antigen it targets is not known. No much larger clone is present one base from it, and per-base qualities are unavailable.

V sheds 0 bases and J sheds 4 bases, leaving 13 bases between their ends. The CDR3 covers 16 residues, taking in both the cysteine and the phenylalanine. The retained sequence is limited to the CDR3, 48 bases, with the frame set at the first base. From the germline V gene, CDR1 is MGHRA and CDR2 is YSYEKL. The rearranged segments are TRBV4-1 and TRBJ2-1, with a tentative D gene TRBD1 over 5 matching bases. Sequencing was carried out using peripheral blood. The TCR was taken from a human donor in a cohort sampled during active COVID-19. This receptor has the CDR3 CASSQEGRNLYNEQFF. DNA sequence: TGCGCCAGCAGCCAAGAGGGGCGGAACCTTTACAATGAGCAGTTCTTC.